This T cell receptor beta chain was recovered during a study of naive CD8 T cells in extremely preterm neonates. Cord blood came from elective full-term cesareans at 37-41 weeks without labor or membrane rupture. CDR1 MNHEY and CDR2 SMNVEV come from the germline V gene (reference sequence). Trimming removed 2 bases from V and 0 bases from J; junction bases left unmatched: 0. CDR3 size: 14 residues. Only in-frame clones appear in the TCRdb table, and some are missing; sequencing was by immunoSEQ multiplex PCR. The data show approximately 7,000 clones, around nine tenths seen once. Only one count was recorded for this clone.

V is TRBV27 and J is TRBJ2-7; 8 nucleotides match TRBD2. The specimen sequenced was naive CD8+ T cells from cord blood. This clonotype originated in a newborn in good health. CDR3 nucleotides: TGTGCCAGCAGTTTACTAGCGGGCTCCTACGAGCAGTACTTC. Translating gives CASSLLAGSYEQYF.